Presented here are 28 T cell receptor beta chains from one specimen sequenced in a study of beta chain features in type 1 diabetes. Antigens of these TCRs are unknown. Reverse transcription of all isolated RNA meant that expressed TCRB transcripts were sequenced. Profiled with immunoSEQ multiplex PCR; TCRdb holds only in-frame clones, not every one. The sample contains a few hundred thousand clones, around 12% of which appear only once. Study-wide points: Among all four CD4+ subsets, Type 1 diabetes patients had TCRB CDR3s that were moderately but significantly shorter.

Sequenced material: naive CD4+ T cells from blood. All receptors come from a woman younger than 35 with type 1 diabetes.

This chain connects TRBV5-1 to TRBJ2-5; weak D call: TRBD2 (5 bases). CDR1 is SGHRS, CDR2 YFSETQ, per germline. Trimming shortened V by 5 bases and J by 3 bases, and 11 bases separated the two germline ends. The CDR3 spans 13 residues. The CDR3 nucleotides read TGCGCCAGCAGGAGGGCCACGAAAGAGACCCAGTACTTC. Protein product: CASRRATKETQYF.

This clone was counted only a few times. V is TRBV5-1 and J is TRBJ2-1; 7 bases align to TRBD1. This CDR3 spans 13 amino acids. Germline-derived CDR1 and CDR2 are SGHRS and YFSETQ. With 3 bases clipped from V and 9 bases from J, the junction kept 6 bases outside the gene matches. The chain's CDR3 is CASSSTGNVEQFF. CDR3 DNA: TGCGCCAGCAGCTCGACAGGGAATGTTGAGCAGTTCTTC.

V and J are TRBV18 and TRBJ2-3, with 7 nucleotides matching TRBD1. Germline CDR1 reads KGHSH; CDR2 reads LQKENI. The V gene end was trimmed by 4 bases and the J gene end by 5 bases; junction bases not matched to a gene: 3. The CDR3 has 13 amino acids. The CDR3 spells CASSQGAGDTQYF. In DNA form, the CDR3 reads TGTGCCAGCTCACAGGGGGCCGGAGATACGCAGTATTTT.

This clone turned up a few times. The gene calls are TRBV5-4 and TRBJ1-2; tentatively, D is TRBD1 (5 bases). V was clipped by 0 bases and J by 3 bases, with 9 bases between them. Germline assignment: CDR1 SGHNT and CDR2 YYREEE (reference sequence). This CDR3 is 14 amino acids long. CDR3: CASSLEQEDYGYTF. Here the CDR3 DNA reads TGTGCCAGCAGCTTGGAACAGGAAGACTATGGCTACACCTTC.

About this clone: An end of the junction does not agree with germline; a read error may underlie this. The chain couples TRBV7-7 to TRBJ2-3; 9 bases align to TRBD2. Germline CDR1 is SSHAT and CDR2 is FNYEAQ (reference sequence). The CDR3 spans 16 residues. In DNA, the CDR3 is TGTGCTAGCAGCCGTCCTAGCGGGACTCCCACAGATACGCAGTATTTT. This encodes CASSRPSGTPTDTQYF.

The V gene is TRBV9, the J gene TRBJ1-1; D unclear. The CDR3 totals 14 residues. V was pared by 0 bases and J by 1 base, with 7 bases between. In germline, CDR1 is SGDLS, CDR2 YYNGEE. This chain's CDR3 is CASSVATANTEAFF. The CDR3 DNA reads TGTGCCAGCAGCGTAGCTACCGCGAACACTGAAGCTTTCTTT. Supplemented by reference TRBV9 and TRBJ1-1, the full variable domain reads DSGVTQTPKHLITATGQRVTLRCSPRSGDLSVYWYQQSLDQGLQFLIQYYNGEERAKGNILERFSAQQFPDLHSELNLSSLELGDSALYFCASSVATANTEAFFGQGTRLTVV.

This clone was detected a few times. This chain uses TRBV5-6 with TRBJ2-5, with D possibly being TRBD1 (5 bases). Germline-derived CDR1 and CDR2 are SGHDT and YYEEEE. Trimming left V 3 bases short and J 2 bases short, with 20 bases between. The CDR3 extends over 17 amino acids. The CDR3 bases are TGTGCCAGCAGCTCGGACAACCAGGGCCCCACGCAAGAGACCCAGTACTTC. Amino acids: CASSSDNQGPTQETQYF.

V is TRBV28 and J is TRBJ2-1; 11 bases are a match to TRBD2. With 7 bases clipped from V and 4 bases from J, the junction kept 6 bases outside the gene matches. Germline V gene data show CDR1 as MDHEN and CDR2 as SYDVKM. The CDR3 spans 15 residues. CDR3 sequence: CASTYSGRAYNEQFF. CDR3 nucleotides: TGTGCCAGCACGTATAGCGGGAGGGCTTACAATGAGCAGTTCTTC.

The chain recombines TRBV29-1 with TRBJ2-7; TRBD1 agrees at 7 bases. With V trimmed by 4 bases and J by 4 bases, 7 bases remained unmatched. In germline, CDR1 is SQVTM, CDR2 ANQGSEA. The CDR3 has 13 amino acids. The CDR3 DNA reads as TGCAGCGTTGCTCCACTGACAGGGTACGAGCAGTACTTC. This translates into CSVAPLTGYEQYF.

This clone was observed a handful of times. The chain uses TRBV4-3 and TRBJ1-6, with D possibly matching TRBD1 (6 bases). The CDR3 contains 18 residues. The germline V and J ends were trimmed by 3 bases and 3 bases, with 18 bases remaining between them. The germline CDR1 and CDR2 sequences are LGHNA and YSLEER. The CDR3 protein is CASSHQGGRDIYNSPLHF. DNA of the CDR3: TGCGCCAGCAGCCACCAAGGGGGGAGGGATATCTATAATTCACCCCTCCACTTT.

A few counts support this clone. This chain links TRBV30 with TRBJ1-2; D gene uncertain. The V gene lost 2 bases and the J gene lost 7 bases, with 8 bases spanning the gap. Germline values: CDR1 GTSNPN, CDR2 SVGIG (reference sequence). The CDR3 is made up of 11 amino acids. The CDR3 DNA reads TGTGCCTGGAGTCGCCCCGGTGGCTACACCTTC. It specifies CAWSRPGGYTF.

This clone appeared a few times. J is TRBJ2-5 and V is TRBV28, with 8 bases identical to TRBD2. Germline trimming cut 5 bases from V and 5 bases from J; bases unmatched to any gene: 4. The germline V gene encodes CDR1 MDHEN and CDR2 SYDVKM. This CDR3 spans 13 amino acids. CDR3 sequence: CASSRGGLETQYF. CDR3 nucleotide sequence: TGTGCCAGCAGTCGGGGGGGGTTGGAGACCCAGTACTTC.

CDR3 residues: CSVDLGQGAPGELFF. CDR3 bases: TGCAGCGTCGACTTGGGACAGGGGGCTCCCGGGGAGCTGTTTTTT. The chain combines TRBV29-1 with TRBJ2-2; 12 bases fit TRBD1. The V gene's germline CDR1 is SQVTM and CDR2 ANQGSEA. With 6 bases clipped from V and 6 bases from J, the junction kept 8 bases outside the gene matches. The CDR3 is made up of 15 amino acids.

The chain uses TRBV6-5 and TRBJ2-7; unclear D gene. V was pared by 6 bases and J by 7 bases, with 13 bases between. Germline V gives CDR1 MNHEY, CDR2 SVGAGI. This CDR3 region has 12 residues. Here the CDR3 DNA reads TGTGCCAGCAGGGTCGGTGATGGTGAGCAGTACTTC. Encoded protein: CASRVGDGEQYF.

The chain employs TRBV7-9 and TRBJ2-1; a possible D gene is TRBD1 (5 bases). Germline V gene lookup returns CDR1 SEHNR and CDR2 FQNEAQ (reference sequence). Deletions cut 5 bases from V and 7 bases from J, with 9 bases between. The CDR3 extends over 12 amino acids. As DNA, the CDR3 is TGTGCCAGCAGCACGACAGTGAATGAGCAGTTCTTC. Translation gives CASSTTVNEQFF.

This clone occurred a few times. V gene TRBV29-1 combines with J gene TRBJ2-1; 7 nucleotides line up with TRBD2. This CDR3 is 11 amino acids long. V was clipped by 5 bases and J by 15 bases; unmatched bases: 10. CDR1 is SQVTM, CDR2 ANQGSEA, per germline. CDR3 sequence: CSVREDQRRFF. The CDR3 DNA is TGCAGCGTTCGGGAGGACCAGCGGAGGTTCTTC.

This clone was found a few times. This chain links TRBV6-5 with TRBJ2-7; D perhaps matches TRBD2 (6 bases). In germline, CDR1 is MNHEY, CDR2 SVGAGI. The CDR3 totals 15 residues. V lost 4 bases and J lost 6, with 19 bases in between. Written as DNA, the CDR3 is TGTGCCAGCAGTTCACGGGAGAGGGTTTATGGCGAGCAGTACTTC. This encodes CASSSRERVYGEQYF.

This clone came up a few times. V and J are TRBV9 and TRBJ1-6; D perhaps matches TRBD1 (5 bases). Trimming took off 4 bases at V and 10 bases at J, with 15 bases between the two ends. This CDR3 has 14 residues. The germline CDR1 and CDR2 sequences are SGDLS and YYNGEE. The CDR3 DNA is TGTGCCAGCAGCCTGGGGCAGGATCGATCACCCCTCCACTTT. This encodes CASSLGQDRSPLHF.

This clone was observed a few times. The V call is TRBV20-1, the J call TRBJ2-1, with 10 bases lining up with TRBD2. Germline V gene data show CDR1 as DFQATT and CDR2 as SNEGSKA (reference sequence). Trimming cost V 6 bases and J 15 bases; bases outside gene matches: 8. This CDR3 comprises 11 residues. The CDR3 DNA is TGCAGTGCACCCCCGACTAGCGGGCCGTTCTTC. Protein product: CSAPPTSGPFF.

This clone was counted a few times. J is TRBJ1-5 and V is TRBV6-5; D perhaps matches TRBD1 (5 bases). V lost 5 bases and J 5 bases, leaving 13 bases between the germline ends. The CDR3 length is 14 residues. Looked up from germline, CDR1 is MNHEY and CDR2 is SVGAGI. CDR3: CASSRDGGYQPQHF. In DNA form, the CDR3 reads TGTGCCAGCAGTCGGGACGGAGGGTATCAGCCCCAGCATTTT.

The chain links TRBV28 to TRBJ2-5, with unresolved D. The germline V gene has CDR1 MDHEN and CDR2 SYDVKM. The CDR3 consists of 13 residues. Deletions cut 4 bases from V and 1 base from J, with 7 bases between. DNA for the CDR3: TGTGCCAGCAGTTCTCAGGTCCAAGAGACCCAGTACTTC. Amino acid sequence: CASSSQVQETQYF.

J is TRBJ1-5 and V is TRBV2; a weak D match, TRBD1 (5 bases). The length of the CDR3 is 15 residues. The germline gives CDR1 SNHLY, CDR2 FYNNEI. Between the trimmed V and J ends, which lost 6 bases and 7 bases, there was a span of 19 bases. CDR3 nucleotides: TGTGCCAGCAGACGCGACCAGGGTAACGTACAGCCCCAGCATTTT. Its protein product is CASRRDQGNVQPQHF.

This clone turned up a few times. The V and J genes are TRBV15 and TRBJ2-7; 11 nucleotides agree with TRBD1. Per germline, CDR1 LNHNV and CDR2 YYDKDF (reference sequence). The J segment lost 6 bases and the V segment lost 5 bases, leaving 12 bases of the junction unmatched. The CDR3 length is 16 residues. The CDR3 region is CATSVQGQGAKREQYF. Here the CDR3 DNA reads TGTGCCACCAGCGTTCAAGGACAGGGGGCCAAGCGCGAGCAGTACTTC.

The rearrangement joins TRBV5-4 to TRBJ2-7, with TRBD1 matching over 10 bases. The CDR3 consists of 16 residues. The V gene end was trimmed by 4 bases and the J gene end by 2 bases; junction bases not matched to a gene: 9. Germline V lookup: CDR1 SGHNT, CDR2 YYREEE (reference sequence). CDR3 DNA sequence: TGTGCCAGCAGCCTGGTCGGGACAGGGGAAGCCTACGAGCAGTACTTC. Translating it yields CASSLVGTGEAYEQYF.

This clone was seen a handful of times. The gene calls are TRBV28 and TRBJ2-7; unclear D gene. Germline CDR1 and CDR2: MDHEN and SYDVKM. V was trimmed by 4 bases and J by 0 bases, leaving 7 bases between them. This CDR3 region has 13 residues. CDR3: CASSYSLSYEQYF. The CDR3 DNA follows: TGTGCCAGCAGTTATTCCCTCTCCTACGAGCAGTACTTC.

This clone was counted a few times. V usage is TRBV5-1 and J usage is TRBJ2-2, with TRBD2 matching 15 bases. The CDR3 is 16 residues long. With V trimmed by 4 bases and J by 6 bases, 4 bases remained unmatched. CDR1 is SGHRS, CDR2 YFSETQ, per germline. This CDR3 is CASSPRTSGGAGELFF. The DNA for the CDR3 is TGCGCCAGCAGCCCCCGGACTAGCGGGGGGGCCGGGGAGCTGTTTTTT.

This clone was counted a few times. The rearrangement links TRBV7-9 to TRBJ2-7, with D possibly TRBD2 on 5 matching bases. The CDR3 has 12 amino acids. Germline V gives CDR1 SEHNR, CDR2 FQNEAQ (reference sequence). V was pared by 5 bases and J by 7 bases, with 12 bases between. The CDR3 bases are TGTGCCAGCAGCCCCGGGAACTGGGAGCAGTACTTC. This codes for CASSPGNWEQYF.

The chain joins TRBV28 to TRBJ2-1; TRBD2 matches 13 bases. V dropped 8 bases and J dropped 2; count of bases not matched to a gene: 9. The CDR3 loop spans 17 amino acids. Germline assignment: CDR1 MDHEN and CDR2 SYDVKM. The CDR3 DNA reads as TGTGCCAGCCTGGGACTAGCGGGACGGGTCACCTACAATGAGCAGTTCTTC. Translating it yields CASLGLAGRVTYNEQFF.